This T cell receptor beta chain was captured in a study of vaccination effects on CD4 cells after COVID-19. With V trimmed by 6 bases and J by 6 bases, 10 bases remained unmatched. Germline values: CDR1 SNHLY, CDR2 FYNNEI. The CDR3 covers 15 residues. After expansion with viral peptide pools in the ViraFEST assay, antigen-specific CD4+ T cells were sequenced. Culturing for roughly 9 days preceded CD4+ T cell isolation. Some clones are missing from TCRdb's copy, which holds only in-frame ones; the method was immunoSEQ multiplex PCR. The sample lists some 59,000 clones, roughly 76% occurring once. This clone has a handful of counts. Its target is not known.

This TCR was sampled from a human donor who received a COVID-19 vaccine. Here the sequenced sample was CD4+ T cells from PBMCs cultured with HCoV-229E spike peptides, taken before COVID-19 vaccination. The genes are TRBV2 and TRBJ1-5, with TRBD1 matching over 8 bases. The CDR3 spells CASSLGAGGSQPQHF. The CDR3 DNA follows: TGTGCCAGCAGCCTGGGGGCAGGGGGCAGTCAGCCCCAGCATTTT.